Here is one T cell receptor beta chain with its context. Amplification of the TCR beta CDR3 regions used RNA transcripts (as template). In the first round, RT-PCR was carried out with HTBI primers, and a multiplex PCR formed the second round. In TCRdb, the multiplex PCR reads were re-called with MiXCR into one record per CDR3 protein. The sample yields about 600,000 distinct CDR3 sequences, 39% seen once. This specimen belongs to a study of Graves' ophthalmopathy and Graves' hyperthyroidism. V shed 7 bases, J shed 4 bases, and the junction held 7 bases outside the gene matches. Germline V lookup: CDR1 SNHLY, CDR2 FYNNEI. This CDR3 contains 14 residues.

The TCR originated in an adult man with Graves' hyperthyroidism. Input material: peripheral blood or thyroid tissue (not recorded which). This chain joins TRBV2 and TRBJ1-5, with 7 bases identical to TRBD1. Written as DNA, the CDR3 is TGTGCCAGCACCTTTGACAGGGCGAATCAGCCCCAGCATTTT. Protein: CASTFDRANQPQHF. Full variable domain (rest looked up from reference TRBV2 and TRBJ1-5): EPEVTQTPSHQVTQMGQEVILRCVPISNHLYFYWYRQILGQKVEFLVSFYNNEISEKSEIFDDQFSVERPDGSNFTLKIRSTKLEDSAMYFCASTFDRANQPQHFGDGTRLSIL.